The 18 T cell receptor beta chains listed next were all sequenced from one sample in a study of cytomegalovirus exposure and HLA in healthy donors. Vbeta (60) and Jbeta (13) primers were used in the PCR. The table came from immunoSEQ multiplex PCR; TCRdb's copy has only in-frame clones and leaves some out. The data contain under 200,000 clones, about four fifths of them singletons. Sequenced: PBMCs. These receptors originate from a woman in her fifties or sixties in good health and CMV-seronegative.

The J gene is TRBJ1-5, the V gene TRBV27; a weak D match, TRBD1 (6 bases). CDR3 length: 14 residues. V was pared by 5 bases and J by 7 bases, with 15 bases between. The germline CDR1 and CDR2 sequences are MNHEY and SMNVEV (reference sequence). CDR3 loop: CASSLNRAEQPQHF. The CDR3 DNA reads TGTGCCAGCAGTCTCAACAGGGCTGAGCAGCCCCAGCATTTT.

V usage is TRBV4-1 and J usage is TRBJ1-2; TRBD1 is a possible D gene (6 bases). V gave up 3 bases and J gave up 5 bases, with 22 bases separating them. This CDR3 contains 17 residues. CDR1 is MGHRA, CDR2 YSYEKL, per germline. For the CDR3, the DNA is TGCGCCAGCAGCCATGGACGTGGACAGCCGCTCCGTTATGGCTACACCTTC. This sequence encodes CASSHGRGQPLRYGYTF.

This clone was detected only once. The rearrangement links TRBV2 to TRBJ2-1; the D is unclear. In germline, CDR1 is SNHLY, CDR2 FYNNEI. CDR3 length: 14 amino acids. V was trimmed by 8 bases and J by 4 bases, leaving 15 bases between them. The CDR3 sequence: CASGDKPLYNEQFF. CDR3 coding DNA: TGTGCCAGCGGCGACAAGCCCCTTTACAATGAGCAGTTCTTC.

The rearrangement links TRBV4-3 to TRBJ2-7; tentatively, D is TRBD1 (6 bases). V lost 4 bases and J lost 6, with 13 bases in between. The CDR3 has 13 residues. Per germline, CDR1 LGHNA and CDR2 YSLEER. The chain's CDR3 is CASSPQGSAEQYF. CDR3 nucleotides: TGCGCCAGCAGCCCACAGGGCAGCGCCGAGCAGTACTTC.

CDR3 DNA: TGCGCCAGCAGCTTAACAGGGGCTCTCTACAATGAGCAGTTCTTC. Protein product: CASSLTGALYNEQFF. The chain is built from TRBV5-1 and TRBJ2-1; 7 positions agree with TRBD1. V gave up 2 bases and J gave up 3 bases; unmatched junction bases: 5. The CDR3 length is 15 residues. The germline V gene has CDR1 SGHRS and CDR2 YFSETQ. Full variable domain (missing parts from reference TRBV5-1 and TRBJ2-1): KAGVTQTPRYLIKTRGQQVTLSCSPISGHRSVSWYQQTPGQGLQFLFEYFSETQRNKGNFPGRFSGRQFSNSRSEMNVSTLELGDSALYLCASSLTGALYNEQFFGPGTRLTVL.

The table lists this clone with a few counts. V usage is TRBV30 and J usage is TRBJ2-1; no clear D gene. The CDR3 length is 14 residues. V was trimmed by 1 base and J by 5 bases, leaving 12 bases between them. Germline V gives CDR1 GTSNPN, CDR2 SVGIG (reference sequence). The CDR3 loop is CAWSAASPHNEQFF. The CDR3 DNA reads as TGTGCCTGGAGTGCCGCTAGTCCCCACAATGAGCAGTTCTTC.

This clone appeared once. This chain uses TRBV7-6 with TRBJ1-1; D call uncertain. This CDR3 contains 14 residues. V was cut by 5 bases and J by 1 base, with 11 bases left in between. Germline CDR1 SGHVS, CDR2 FNYEAQ. The CDR3 DNA reads TGTGCCAGCAGCAAGGCGGGTGGGAACACTGAAGCTTTCTTT. Translating gives CASSKAGGNTEAFF.

The V call is TRBV28, the J call TRBJ1-5, with TRBD1 as a possible D gene (5 bases). The CDR3 covers 14 residues. The ends were cut back, 1 base at V and 2 bases at J, with 6 bases in the middle. In germline, CDR1 is MDHEN, CDR2 SYDVKM. The CDR3, as DNA: TGTGCCAGCAGTTTATTACAGGGCAATCAGCCCCAGCATTTT. Its translation is CASSLLQGNQPQHF. Full variable domain (rest looked up from reference TRBV28 and TRBJ1-5): DVKVTQSSRYLVKRTGEKVFLECVQDMDHENMFWYRQDPGLGLRLIYFSYDVKMKEKGDIPEGYSVSREKKERFSLILESASTNQTSMYLCASSLLQGNQPQHFGDGTRLSIL.

The chain couples TRBV18 to TRBJ2-1; maybe TRBD2 (5 bases). Trimming stripped 4 bases from V and 5 bases from J, with 24 bases between. Germline V gives CDR1 KGHSH, CDR2 LQKENI. The CDR3 extends over 18 amino acids. CDR3 in amino acids: CASSRPVIAMEDNNEQFF. DNA for the CDR3: TGTGCCAGCTCACGACCGGTAATAGCGATGGAGGATAACAATGAGCAGTTCTTC.

The V gene is TRBV19, the J gene TRBJ2-1; tentative D call: TRBD2 (6 bases). V dropped 5 bases and J dropped 0 bases, with 14 bases sitting between them. This CDR3 is 16 amino acids long. From germline, CDR1 is LNHDA and CDR2 SQIVND (reference sequence). The chain's CDR3 is CASSEGGPFSYNEQFF. As DNA, the CDR3 is TGTGCCAGTAGTGAGGGAGGCCCCTTCTCCTACAATGAGCAGTTCTTC.

The chain joins TRBV7-6 to TRBJ1-1; D possibly corresponds to TRBD1 (6 bases). CDR1 and CDR2 from the germline V gene are SGHVS and FNYEAQ. CDR3 length equals 14 residues. V was clipped by 3 bases and J by 2 bases, with 10 bases between them. CDR3 region: CASSLARGNTEAFF. The CDR3 region has the DNA TGTGCCAGCAGCTTGGCCAGGGGTAACACTGAAGCTTTCTTT.

CDR3 DNA: TGTGCCACCAGCAGCACAAAGACCCAGGGCCCACATCCGAACACCGGGGAGCTGTTTTTT. Translating it yields CATSSTKTQGPHPNTGELFF. V gene TRBV15 combines with J gene TRBJ2-2, with D perhaps matching TRBD1 (5 bases). Germline V lookup: CDR1 LNHNV, CDR2 YYDKDF (reference sequence). V lost 3 bases and J 0 bases, leaving 23 bases between the germline ends. CDR3 length equals 20 residues. Variable domain in full (rest from reference TRBV15 and TRBJ2-2): DAMVIQNPRYQVTQFGKPVTLSCSQTLNHNVMYWYQQKSSQAPKLLFHYYDKDFNNEADTPDNFQSRRPNTSFCFLDIRSPGLGDTAMYLCATSSTKTQGPHPNTGELFFGEGSRLTVL.

This clone was seen a handful of times. The rearrangement links TRBV6-1 to TRBJ1-5, with D maybe TRBD1 (5 bases). The CDR3 is made up of 14 amino acids. Germline CDR1 is MNHNS and CDR2 is SASEGT. V lost 6 bases and J 7 bases, leaving 16 bases between the germline ends. CDR3 residues: CASSSGSAEQPQHF. In DNA form, the CDR3 reads TGTGCCAGCAGCTCAGGGTCGGCGGAACAGCCCCAGCATTTT.

This rearrangement joins TRBV7-9 to TRBJ2-1, with 8 bases lining up with TRBD1. The V gene end was trimmed by 11 bases and the J gene end by 8 bases; junction bases not matched to a gene: 20. CDR3 length: 16 amino acids. Germline V CDR1 and CDR2: SEHNR, FQNEAQ (reference sequence). The CDR3 is CAAHRKSGQGKDEQFF. DNA of the CDR3: TGTGCCGCCCACAGAAAATCAGGACAGGGTAAAGATGAGCAGTTCTTC.

This rearrangement joins TRBV19 to TRBJ1-3; D is undetermined. The V end was cut by 9 bases, the J end by 8 bases, with 11 bases between. The germline V gene encodes CDR1 LNHDA and CDR2 SQIVND (reference sequence). The CDR3 spans 11 residues. The chain's CDR3 is CASRGVDTIYF. In DNA form, the CDR3 reads TGTGCCAGCCGAGGAGTAGACACCATATATTTT.

This rearrangement joins TRBV7-3 to TRBJ2-3, with unresolved D. Trimming pared 4 bases from V and 0 bases from J, leaving 5 bases between. This CDR3 spans 13 amino acids. Per the germline V gene, CDR1 is SGHTA and CDR2 is FQGTGA. The CDR3, as DNA: TGTGCCAGCAGCTCCCAGAGCACAGATACGCAGTATTTT. Translated: CASSSQSTDTQYF.

CDR3 protein: CASSHRDRVHEQYF. CDR3 bases: TGTGCCAGCAGCCACCGGGACAGGGTCCACGAGCAGTACTTC. The chain recombines TRBV7-9 with TRBJ2-7, with 9 bases aligning to TRBD1. The CDR3 is 14 residues long. The ends lost 5 bases at V and 5 bases at J; junction bases unmatched: 7. Germline V lookup: CDR1 SEHNR, CDR2 FQNEAQ (reference sequence).

The chain combines TRBV2 with TRBJ1-3; possibly TRBD1 for D (5 bases). The length of the CDR3 is 15 residues. V was shortened by 6 bases and J by 0 bases, with 12 bases between the two germline ends. Germline CDR1 is SNHLY and CDR2 is FYNNEI. CDR3 sequence: CASSTQGSSGNTIYF. CDR3 DNA sequence: TGTGCCAGCAGCACCCAGGGAAGCTCTGGAAACACCATATATTTT.